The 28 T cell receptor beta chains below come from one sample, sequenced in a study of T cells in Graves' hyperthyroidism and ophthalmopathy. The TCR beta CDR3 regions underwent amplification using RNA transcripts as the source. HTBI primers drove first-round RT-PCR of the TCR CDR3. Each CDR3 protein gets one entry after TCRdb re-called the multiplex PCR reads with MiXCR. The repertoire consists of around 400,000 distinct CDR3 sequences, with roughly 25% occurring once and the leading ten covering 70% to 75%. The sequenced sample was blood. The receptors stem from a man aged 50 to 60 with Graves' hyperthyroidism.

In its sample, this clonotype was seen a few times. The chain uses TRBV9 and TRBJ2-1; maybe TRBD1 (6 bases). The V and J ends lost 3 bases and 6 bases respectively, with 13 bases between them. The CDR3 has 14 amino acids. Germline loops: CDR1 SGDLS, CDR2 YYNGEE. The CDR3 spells CASSDSLGANEQFF. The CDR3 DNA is TGTGCCAGCAGCGACAGCCTGGGGGCCAATGAGCAGTTCTTC.

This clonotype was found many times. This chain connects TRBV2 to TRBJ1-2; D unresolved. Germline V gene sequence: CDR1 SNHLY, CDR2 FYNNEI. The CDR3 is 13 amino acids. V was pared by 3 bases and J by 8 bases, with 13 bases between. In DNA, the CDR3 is TGTGCCAGCAGTGATTCCAGGTCTCGAGGCTACACCTTC. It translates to CASSDSRSRGYTF. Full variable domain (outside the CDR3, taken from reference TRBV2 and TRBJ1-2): EPEVTQTPSHQVTQMGQEVILRCVPISNHLYFYWYRQILGQKVEFLVSFYNNEISEKSEIFDDQFSVERPDGSNFTLKIRSTKLEDSAMYFCASSDSRSRGYTFGSGTRLTVV.

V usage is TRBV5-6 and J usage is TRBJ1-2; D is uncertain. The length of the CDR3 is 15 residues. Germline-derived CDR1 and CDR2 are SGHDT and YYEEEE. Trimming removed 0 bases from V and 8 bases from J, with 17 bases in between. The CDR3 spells CASSLAGMDSGGYTF. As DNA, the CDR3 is TGTGCCAGCAGCTTGGCCGGTATGGATTCGGGCGGCTACACCTTC.

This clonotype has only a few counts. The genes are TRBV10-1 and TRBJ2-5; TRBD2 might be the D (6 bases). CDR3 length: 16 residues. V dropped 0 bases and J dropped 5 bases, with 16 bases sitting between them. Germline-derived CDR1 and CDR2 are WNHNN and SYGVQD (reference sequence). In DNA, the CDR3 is TGCGCCAGCAGTGAGTCCGGTAGGGGAGGAGGTGAGACCCAGTACTTC. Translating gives CASSESGRGGGETQYF.

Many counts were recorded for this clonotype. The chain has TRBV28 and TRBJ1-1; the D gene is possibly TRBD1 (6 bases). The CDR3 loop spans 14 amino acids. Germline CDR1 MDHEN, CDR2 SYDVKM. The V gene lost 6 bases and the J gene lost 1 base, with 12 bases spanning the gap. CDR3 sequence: CASSYRDENTEAFF. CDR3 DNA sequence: TGTGCCAGCAGCTACAGGGACGAGAACACTGAAGCTTTCTTT.

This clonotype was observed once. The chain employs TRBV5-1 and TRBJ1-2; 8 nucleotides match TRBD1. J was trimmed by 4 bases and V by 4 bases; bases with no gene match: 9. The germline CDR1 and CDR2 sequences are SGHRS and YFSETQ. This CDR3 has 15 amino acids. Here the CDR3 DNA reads TGCGCCAGCAGCAATCCAGGACAGGGTGCCTATGGCTACACCTTC. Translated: CASSNPGQGAYGYTF.

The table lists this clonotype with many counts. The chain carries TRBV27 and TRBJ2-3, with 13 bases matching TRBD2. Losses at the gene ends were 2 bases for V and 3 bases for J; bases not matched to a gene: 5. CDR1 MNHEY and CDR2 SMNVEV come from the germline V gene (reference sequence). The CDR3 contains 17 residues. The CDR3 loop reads CASSLGWTSGSTDTQYF. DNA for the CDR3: TGTGCCAGCAGTTTAGGGTGGACTAGCGGGAGTACAGATACGCAGTATTTT.

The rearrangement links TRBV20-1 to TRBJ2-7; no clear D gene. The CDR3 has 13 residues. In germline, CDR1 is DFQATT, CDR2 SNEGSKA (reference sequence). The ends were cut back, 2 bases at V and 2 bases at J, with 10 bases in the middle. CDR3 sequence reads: CSARYVLTYEQYF. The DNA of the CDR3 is TGCAGTGCTAGATACGTACTTACCTACGAGCAGTACTTC.

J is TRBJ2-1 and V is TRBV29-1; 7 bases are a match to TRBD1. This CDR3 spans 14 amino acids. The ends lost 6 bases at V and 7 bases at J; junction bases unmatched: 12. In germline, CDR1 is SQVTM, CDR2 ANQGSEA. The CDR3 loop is CSVGTVTGRNEQFF. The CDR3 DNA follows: TGCAGCGTCGGGACAGTGACGGGGCGGAATGAGCAGTTCTTC.

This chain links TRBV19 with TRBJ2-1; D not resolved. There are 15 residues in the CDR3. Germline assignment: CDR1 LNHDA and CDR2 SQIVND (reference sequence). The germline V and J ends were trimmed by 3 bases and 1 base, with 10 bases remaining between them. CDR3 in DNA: TGTGCCAGTAGTATTACCGAGGTTTCCTACAATGAGCAGTTCTTC. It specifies CASSITEVSYNEQFF.

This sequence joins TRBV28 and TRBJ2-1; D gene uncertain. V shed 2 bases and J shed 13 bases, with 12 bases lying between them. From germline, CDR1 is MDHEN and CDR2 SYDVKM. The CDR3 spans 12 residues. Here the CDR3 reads CASSLPSPAQFF. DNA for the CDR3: TGTGCCAGCAGTTTACCCTCCCCTGCACAGTTCTTC.

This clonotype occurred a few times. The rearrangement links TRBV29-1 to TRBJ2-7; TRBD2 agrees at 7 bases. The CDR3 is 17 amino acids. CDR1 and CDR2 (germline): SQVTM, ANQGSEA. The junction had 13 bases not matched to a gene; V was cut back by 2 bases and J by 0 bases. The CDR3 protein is CSVESDKAGVASYEQYF. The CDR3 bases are TGCAGCGTTGAATCGGACAAGGCGGGAGTGGCCTCCTACGAGCAGTACTTC.

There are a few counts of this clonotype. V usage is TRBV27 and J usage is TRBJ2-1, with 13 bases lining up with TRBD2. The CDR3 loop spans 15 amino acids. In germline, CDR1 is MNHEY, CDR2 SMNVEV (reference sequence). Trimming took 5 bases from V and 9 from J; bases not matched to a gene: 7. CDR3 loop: CASSPGLAGALEQFF. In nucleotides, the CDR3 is TGTGCCAGCAGTCCAGGACTAGCGGGAGCTCTTGAGCAGTTCTTC.

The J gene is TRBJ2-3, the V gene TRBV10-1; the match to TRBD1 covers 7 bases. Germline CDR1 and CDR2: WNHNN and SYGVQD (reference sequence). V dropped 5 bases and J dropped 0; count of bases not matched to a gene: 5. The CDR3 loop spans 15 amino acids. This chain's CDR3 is CASSNRGLSTDTQYF. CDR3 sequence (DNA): TGCGCCAGCAGTAACAGGGGTCTTAGCACAGATACGCAGTATTTT.

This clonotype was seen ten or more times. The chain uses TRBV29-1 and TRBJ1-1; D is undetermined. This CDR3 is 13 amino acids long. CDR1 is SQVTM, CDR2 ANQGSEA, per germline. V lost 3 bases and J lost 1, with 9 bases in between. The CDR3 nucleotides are TGCAGCGTTGAGTCGCAGGCGAACACTGAAGCTTTCTTT. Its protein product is CSVESQANTEAFF.

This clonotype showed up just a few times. The CDR3 DNA follows: TGTGCCAGCAGTGCACTCAGGGACAGCCCAAAGTACTTC. This translates into CASSALRDSPKYF. This chain links TRBV12-3 or TRBV12-4 with TRBJ2-5, with 7 bases aligning to TRBD1. This CDR3 spans 13 amino acids. Trimming at V came to 5 bases and at J to 12 bases, leaving 12 bases not matched to a gene.

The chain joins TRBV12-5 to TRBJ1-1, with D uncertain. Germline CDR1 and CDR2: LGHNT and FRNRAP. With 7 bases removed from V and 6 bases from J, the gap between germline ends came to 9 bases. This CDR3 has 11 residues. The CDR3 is CASAVEAEAFF. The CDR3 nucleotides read TGTGCTAGTGCCGTGGAGGCTGAAGCTTTCTTT. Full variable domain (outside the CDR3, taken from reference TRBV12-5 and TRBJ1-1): DARVTQTPRHKVTEMGQEVTMRCQPILGHNTVFWYRQTMMQGLELLAYFRNRAPLDDSGMPKDRFSAEMPDATLATLKIQPSEPRDSAVYFCASAVEAEAFFGQGTRLTVV.

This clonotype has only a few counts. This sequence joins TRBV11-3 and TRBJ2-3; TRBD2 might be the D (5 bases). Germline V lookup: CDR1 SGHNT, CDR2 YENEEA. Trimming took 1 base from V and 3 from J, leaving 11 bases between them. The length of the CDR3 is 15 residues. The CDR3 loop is CASSLGTRFTDTQYF. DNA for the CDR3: TGTGCCAGCAGCTTAGGGACTCGATTTACAGATACGCAGTATTTT.

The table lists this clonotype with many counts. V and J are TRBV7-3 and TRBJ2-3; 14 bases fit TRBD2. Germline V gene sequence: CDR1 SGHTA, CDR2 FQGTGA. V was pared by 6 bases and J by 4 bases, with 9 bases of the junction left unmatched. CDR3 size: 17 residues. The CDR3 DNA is TGTGCCAGCAGACCGGGACTAGCGGGAGTATTAGCAGATACGCAGTATTTT. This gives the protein CASRPGLAGVLADTQYF.

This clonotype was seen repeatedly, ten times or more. The CDR3 sequence is CASSTTGPEKETQYF. DNA for the CDR3: TGTGCCAGCAGTACGACAGGGCCCGAAAAAGAGACCCAGTACTTC. The chain has TRBV28 and TRBJ2-5; TRBD1 matches at 7 bases. Germline V gene data show CDR1 as MDHEN and CDR2 as SYDVKM. V was clipped by 5 bases and J by 3 bases; unmatched bases: 9. The CDR3 extends over 15 amino acids.

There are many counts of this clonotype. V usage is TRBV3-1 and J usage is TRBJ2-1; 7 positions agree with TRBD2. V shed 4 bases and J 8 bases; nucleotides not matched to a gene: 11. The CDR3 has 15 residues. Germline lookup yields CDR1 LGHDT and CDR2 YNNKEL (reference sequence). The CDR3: CASSPPGGGRDEQFF. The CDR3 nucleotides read TGTGCCAGCAGCCCTCCGGGCGGAGGGAGGGATGAGCAGTTCTTC.

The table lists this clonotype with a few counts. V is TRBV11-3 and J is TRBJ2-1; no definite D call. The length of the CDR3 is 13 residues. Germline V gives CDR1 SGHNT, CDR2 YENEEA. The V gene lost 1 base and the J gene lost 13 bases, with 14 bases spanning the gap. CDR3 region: CASSLAAEDSQFF. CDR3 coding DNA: TGTGCCAGCAGCTTAGCGGCCGAGGATTCCCAGTTCTTC.

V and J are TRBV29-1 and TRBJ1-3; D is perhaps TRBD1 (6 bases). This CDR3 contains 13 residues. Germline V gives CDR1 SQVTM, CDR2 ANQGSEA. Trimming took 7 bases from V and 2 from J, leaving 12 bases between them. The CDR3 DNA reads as TGCAGCGCAAGCAGGGGTACTGGAAACACCATATATTTT. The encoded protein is CSASRGTGNTIYF. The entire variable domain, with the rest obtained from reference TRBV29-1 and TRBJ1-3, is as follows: SAVISQKPSRDICQRGTSLTIQCQVDSQVTMMFWYRQQPGQSLTLIATANQGSEATYESGFVIDKFPISRPNLTFSTLTVSNMSPEDSSIYLCSASRGTGNTIYFGEGSWLTVV.

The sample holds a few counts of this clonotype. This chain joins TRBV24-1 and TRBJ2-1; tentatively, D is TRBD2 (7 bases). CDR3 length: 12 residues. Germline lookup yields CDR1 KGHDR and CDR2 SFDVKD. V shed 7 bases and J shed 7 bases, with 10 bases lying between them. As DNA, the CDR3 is TGTGCCACCAGAGGGGGGGGGAATGAGCAGTTCTTC. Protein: CATRGGGNEQFF.

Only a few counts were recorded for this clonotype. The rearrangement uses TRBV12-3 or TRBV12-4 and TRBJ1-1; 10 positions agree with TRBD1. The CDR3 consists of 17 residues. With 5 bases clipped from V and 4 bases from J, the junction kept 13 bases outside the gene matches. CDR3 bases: TGTGCCAGCAGTAAAACCGGGACAGGGGTGGGTAGCACTGAAGCTTTCTTT. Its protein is CASSKTGTGVGSTEAFF.

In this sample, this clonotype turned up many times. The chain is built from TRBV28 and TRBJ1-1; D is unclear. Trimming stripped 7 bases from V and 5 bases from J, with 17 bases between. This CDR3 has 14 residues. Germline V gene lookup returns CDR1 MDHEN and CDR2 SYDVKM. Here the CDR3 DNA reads TGTGCCAGCACATTGAGTGGGTCAAGGACTGAAGCTTTCTTT. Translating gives CASTLSGSRTEAFF.

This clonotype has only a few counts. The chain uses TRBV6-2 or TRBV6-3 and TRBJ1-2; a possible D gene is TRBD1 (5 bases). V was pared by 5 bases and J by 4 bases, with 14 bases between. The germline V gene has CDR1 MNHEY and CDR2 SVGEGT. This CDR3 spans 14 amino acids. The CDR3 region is CASSVGDYFYGYTF. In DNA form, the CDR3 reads TGTGCCAGCAGTGTGGGGGATTACTTCTATGGCTACACCTTC.

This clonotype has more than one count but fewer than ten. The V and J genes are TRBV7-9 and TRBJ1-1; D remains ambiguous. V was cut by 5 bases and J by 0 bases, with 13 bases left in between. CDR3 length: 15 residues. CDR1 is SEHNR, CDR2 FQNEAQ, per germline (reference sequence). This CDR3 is CASSPQGIMNTEAFF. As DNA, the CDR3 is TGTGCCAGCAGCCCACAAGGAATAATGAACACTGAAGCTTTCTTT.